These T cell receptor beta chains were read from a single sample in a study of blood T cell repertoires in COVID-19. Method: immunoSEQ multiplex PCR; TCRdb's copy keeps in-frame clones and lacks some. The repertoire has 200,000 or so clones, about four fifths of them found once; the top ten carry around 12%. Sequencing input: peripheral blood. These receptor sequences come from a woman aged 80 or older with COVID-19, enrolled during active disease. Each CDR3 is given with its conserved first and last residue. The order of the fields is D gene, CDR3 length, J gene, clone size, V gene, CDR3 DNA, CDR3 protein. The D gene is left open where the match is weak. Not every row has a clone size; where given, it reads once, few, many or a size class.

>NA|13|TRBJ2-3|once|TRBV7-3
TGTGCCAGCAGCTTAAGTGTACTGGATACGCAGTATTTT
CASSLSVLDTQYF
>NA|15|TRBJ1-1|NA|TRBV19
TGTGCCAGTAGTTTAGTGTGGCACCCCGACTCTGAAGCTTTCTTT
CASSLVWHPDSEAFF
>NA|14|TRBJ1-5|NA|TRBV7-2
TGTGCCAGCAGCATAGGGAATTCGAGGCAGCCCCAGCATTTT
CASSIGNSRQPQHF
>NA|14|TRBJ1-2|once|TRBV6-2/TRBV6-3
TGTGCCAGCAGTTACCAGTTTAGAGGGAATGGCTACACCTTC
CASSYQFRGNGYTF
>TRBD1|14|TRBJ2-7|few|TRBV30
TGTGCCTGGGAGGGGGGACAGGGTGGATACGAGCAGTACTTC
CAWEGGQGGYEQYF
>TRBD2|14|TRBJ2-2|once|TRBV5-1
TGCGCCAGCAGAGCGGGGCCGAACACCGGGGAGCTGTTTTTT
CASRAGPNTGELFF
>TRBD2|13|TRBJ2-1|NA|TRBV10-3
TGTGCCATCGGACTAGCGGGTAGAAATGAGCAGTTCTTC
CAIGLAGRNEQFF
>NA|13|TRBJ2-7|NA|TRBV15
TGTGCCACCAGCAGGGGCAATTTGCACGAGCAGTACTTC
CATSRGNLHEQYF
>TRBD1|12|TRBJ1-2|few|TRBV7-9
TGTGCCACTGACAGGGGTAACTATGGCTACACCTTC
CATDRGNYGYTF
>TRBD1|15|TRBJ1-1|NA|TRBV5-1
TGCGCCAGCAGCTTGTTGCCAGGGGGGAACACTGAAGCTTTCTTT
CASSLLPGGNTEAFF
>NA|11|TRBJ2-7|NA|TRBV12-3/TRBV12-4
TGTGCCAGCAGTTTAGTGGAGGAGCAGTACTTC
CASSLVEEQYF
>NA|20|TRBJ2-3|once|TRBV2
TGTGCCAGCAGTGAAGTGCGGGACTCCCTGCGCTATCCAGACACAGATACGCAGTATTTT
CASSEVRDSLRYPDTDTQYF
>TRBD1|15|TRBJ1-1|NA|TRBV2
TGTGCCAGCAGCGACAGGGGAAAAGGGAACACTGAAGCTTTCTTT
CASSDRGKGNTEAFF
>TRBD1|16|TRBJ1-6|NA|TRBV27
TGTGCCAGCAGGCTAACTATCGGACAGGGACACTCACCCCTCCACTTT
CASRLTIGQGHSPLHF
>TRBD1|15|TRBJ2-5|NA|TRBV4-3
TGCGCCAGCAGCCCCTGGACAGGTCACCAAGAGACCCAGTACTTC
CASSPWTGHQETQYF
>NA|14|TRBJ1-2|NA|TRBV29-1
TGCAGCGTCGCAACTACTGGCGGGGGAGAGGGCTACACCTTC
CSVATTGGGEGYTF
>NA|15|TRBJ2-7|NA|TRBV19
TGTGCCAGTAGTCCTCCCCGGACATTAGTGGACGAGCAGTACTTC
CASSPPRTLVDEQYF
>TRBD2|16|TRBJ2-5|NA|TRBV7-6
TGTGCCAGCAGCTTAAAGGCGGGGGGTAATAGGGAGACCCAGTACTTC
CASSLKAGGNRETQYF
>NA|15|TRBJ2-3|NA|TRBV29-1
TGCAGCGTTTCTGATCGGGGGTCCTACACAGATACGCAGTATTTT
CSVSDRGSYTDTQYF